The T cell receptor (beta chain) described here comes from a study of blood T cell repertoires in COVID-19. Study-wide background: Sources were T cells, B-cell-depleted T cells, or PBMCs; the material itself was cDNA or gDNA.

This CDR3 is built from 11 residues. Trimming cost V 10 bases and J 3 bases, with 9 bases left between them. Germline CDR1 reads LNHDA; CDR2 reads SQIVND (reference sequence). This clone was detected only once. Here immunoSEQ multiplex PCR was the method, and the copy in TCRdb shows in-frame clones only, minus some. This table holds roughly 300,000 clones, roughly nine tenths found once. The sequenced sample consisted of peripheral blood. The chain has TRBV19 and TRBJ1-1; D call uncertain. This receptor was obtained from a woman under 40 with COVID-19, enrolled during active disease. For the CDR3, the DNA is TGTGCCACTTCTGAGTACACTGAAGCTTTCTTT. It is translated as CATSEYTEAFF.